A selection of T cell receptor beta chains follows, all from one sample in a study of T cell responses to AZD1222 COVID-19 vaccine. Sequenced by immunoSEQ multiplex PCR; TCRdb stores in-frame clones only, minus some. The sample consists of nearly 100,000 clones, more than 70% of them appearing once. Sample: peripheral blood, taken on day 0 of AZD1222 vaccination. These receptors originate from an adult in good health. The CDR3 runs from the conserved cysteine through the conserved F or W. A D gene is named only where the DNA matches it firmly. Part of the rows lack a size; the others show once, few, many or a class for expanded clones.

>.|.|TRBJ1-2|TRBV11-2
TGTGCCAGCAGCCCCCGGGGGGGCTATGGCTACACCTTC
CASSPRGGYGYTF
>TRBD1|.|TRBJ1-5|TRBV2
TGTGCCAGCAGTGTTGACAGGGGTGGCAATCAGCCCCAGCATTTT
CASSVDRGGNQPQHF
>.|once|TRBJ1-6|TRBV7-9
TGTGCCAGCAGCTTGGGCGGGAGCTCCTATAATTCACCCCTCCACTTT
CASSLGGSSYNSPLHF
>.|.|TRBJ1-5|TRBV6-4
TGTGCCAGCAGTGACTATCCAGGCAATCAGCCCCAGCATTTT
CASSDYPGNQPQHF
>.|.|TRBJ2-7|TRBV27
TGTGCCAGTGTGAAGGCAGGCGGCTACGAGCAGTACTTC
CASVKAGGYEQYF
>.|.|TRBJ1-6|TRBV19
TGTGCCAGTAGTACTTCCGCCAGGAGCTCCTATAATTCACCCCTCCACTTT
CASSTSARSSYNSPLHF
>.|.|TRBJ2-3|TRBV30
TGTGCCTGGAGTGTACGGGGTCCAGATACGCAGTATTTT
CAWSVRGPDTQYF
>TRBD1|.|TRBJ1-4|TRBV19
TGTGCCAGTAGTCGGGACAGAGCTAATGAAAAACTGTTTTTT
CASSRDRANEKLFF
>.|.|TRBJ2-2|TRBV5-1
TGCGCCAGCAGCTTCTACAGGAACACCGGGGAGCTGTTTTTT
CASSFYRNTGELFF
>TRBD1|.|TRBJ1-5|TRBV19
TGTGCCAGTAGTGGGCGGACAGGGGGCGTAGGGGGCAATCAGCCCCAGCATTTT
CASSGRTGGVGGNQPQHF
>TRBD2|.|TRBJ2-5|TRBV2
TGTGCCAGCAGTCATGAAGCGGGGGGGCCTGTCGAGACCCAGTACTTC
CASSHEAGGPVETQYF
>.|.|TRBJ1-5|TRBV30
TGTGCCTGGAGCGAGAAGGGGGGGGTTAGCAATCAGCCCCAGCATTTT
CAWSEKGGVSNQPQHF
>.|.|TRBJ2-7|TRBV7-6
TGTGCCAGCGGAACAGGGTGGGAGCAGTACTTC
CASGTGWEQYF
>.|.|TRBJ2-7|TRBV7-3
TGTGCCAGCAGCTTAGGGGACCCCGCTGTCCACGAGCAGTACTTC
CASSLGDPAVHEQYF
>TRBD1|.|TRBJ1-5|TRBV19
TGTGCCAGTAGTATAGACGGGACAGGGGGTCCGCCCCAGCATTTT
CASSIDGTGGPPQHF
>.|.|TRBJ1-3|TRBV11-2
TGTGCCAGCAGCAGACACGTTAGCTCTGGAAACACCATATATTTT
CASSRHVSSGNTIYF
>TRBD1|.|TRBJ2-5|TRBV18
TGTGCCAGCTCACCATTCTCAGGGGGTAACCAAGAGACCCAGTACTTC
CASSPFSGGNQETQYF
>TRBD1|.|TRBJ2-1|TRBV27
TGTGCCAGCAGTTGGGGGGACAGGGTTGAAAATGAGCAGTTCTTC
CASSWGDRVENEQFF
>.|once|TRBJ2-7|TRBV11-3
TGTGCCAGCAGCTTAGCCGGGTACGAGCAGTACTTC
CASSLAGYEQYF
>.|.|TRBJ1-1|TRBV9
TGTGCCAGCAGCGTAGGGGTGGGCACTGAAGCTTTCTTT
CASSVGVGTEAFF
>TRBD2|.|TRBJ2-1|TRBV11-3
TGTGCCAGCAGCTTGGCGGGGGGGTACTACAATGAGCAGTTCTTC
CASSLAGGYYNEQFF
>.|.|TRBJ2-5|TRBV30
TGTGCCTGGCAGGGAACGGGGGTGGAGACCCAGTACTTC
CAWQGTGVETQYF
>.|.|TRBJ1-2|TRBV12-3/TRBV12-4
TGTGCCAGCAGTTTTTCGGGCAGGGTGGGCTACACCTTC
CASSFSGRVGYTF
>TRBD1|.|TRBJ2-2|TRBV3-1/TRBV3-2
TGTGCCAGCAGCTTACAGACAGGGCCGAACACCGGGGAGCTGTTTTTT
CASSLQTGPNTGELFF
>.|once|TRBJ2-5|TRBV7-6
TGTGCCAGCAGCTTATGGGGCAGGGCGGGGGAGACCCAGTACTTC
CASSLWGRAGETQYF
>TRBD2|.|TRBJ2-7|TRBV6-5
TGTGCCAGCAGTTACTCGGGGACTAACTTTTACGAGCAGTACTTC
CASSYSGTNFYEQYF
>.|.|TRBJ1-2|TRBV6-5
TGTGCCAGCAAACCAGGAAACTATGGCTACACCTTC
CASKPGNYGYTF
>.|.|TRBJ1-5|TRBV18
TGTGCCAGCTCCAATACAGGGTTCGATCAGCCCCAGCATTTT
CASSNTGFDQPQHF
>.|once|TRBJ2-5|TRBV9
TGTGCCAGCAGCGTAGGCATCCAAGAGACCCAGTACTTC
CASSVGIQETQYF
>.|.|TRBJ2-5|TRBV2
TGTGCCAGCAGTGAAAGGAGGGCACAAGAGACCCAGTACTTC
CASSERRAQETQYF
>TRBD2|.|TRBJ2-5|TRBV5-1
TGCGCCAGCAGCTCCCGGACTAGCGGGGGAGGAGGAAGGGAGACCCAGTACTTC
CASSSRTSGGGGRETQYF
>TRBD1|.|TRBJ1-1|TRBV24-1
TGTGCCACCAGTGACCAGGGGGGATACACTGAAGCTTTCTTT
CATSDQGGYTEAFF
>TRBD1|.|TRBJ2-1|TRBV5-6
TGTGCCAGCAGCTCGGTAACAGGGGAAGGCAATGAGCAGTTCTTC
CASSSVTGEGNEQFF
>TRBD1|.|TRBJ1-2|TRBV30
TGTGCCTGGACGAGACAGGGAGTCAGCTATGGCTACACCTTC
CAWTRQGVSYGYTF
>TRBD1|.|TRBJ1-2|TRBV7-9
TGTGCCAGCAGCTTTGGCGAAGGAAACAGGGGGCGGGTCTATGGCTACACCTTC
CASSFGEGNRGRVYGYTF
>TRBD1|.|TRBJ1-3|TRBV5-6
TGTGCCAGCAGCCGGACCGGGACAGGGGGAAACACCATATATTTT
CASSRTGTGGNTIYF
>TRBD1|.|TRBJ2-1|TRBV5-8
TGTGCCAGCAGCTGGCGGACAGGGAATGAGCAGTTCTTC
CASSWRTGNEQFF
>TRBD1|.|TRBJ1-4|TRBV7-2
TGTGCCAGCAGCTTATACGCTTTGACAGGGAAAAGTGAAAAACTGTTTTTT
CASSLYALTGKSEKLFF
>TRBD1|.|TRBJ1-1|TRBV6-5
TGTGCCAGCAGTTACTTCACCGGGACAGGGTCGGCTGAAGCTTTCTTT
CASSYFTGTGSAEAFF
>.|.|TRBJ1-2|TRBV30
TGTGCCTCCCGACCCACCGGACAGAAAAATGGCTACACCTTC
CASRPTGQKNGYTF
>.|.|TRBJ1-6|TRBV27
TGTGCCAGCAGTCCCAGAAATTCACCCCTCCACTTT
CASSPRNSPLHF
>.|.|TRBJ1-3|TRBV6-1
TGTGCCAGCAGTGAAGGGAGGAGTCCCTCCTCTGGAAACACCATATATTTT
CASSEGRSPSSGNTIYF
>.|.|TRBJ1-1|TRBV11-3
TGTGCCAGCAGCTTAGATGGCCCGAACACTGAAGCTTTCTTT
CASSLDGPNTEAFF
>TRBD2|.|TRBJ2-1|TRBV7-7
TGTGCTAGCAGCGCCCTTCGCGGGGGGGACAATGAGCAGTTCTTC
CASSALRGGDNEQFF
>.|.|TRBJ2-5|TRBV7-9
TGTGCCAGCAGCTTAGCGCCGGACTCCCGCACCCAGTACTTC
CASSLAPDSRTQYF
>.|.|TRBJ1-2|TRBV7-9
TGTGCCAGCAGCTTAGGACAGTCCCTCTATGGCTACACCTTC
CASSLGQSLYGYTF
>.|.|TRBJ2-7|TRBV28
TGTGCCAGCAGCACTAGGGGCAGGGCCTACGAGCAGTACTTC
CASSTRGRAYEQYF
>.|.|TRBJ1-1|TRBV19
TGTGCCAGTAGTGCCCCGGGAGGCCTCACTGAAGCTTTCTTT
CASSAPGGLTEAFF
>.|.|TRBJ2-7|TRBV15
TGTGCCACCAGCAGAGGGTCGGGGGTACGGGACTACGAGCAGTACTTC
CATSRGSGVRDYEQYF